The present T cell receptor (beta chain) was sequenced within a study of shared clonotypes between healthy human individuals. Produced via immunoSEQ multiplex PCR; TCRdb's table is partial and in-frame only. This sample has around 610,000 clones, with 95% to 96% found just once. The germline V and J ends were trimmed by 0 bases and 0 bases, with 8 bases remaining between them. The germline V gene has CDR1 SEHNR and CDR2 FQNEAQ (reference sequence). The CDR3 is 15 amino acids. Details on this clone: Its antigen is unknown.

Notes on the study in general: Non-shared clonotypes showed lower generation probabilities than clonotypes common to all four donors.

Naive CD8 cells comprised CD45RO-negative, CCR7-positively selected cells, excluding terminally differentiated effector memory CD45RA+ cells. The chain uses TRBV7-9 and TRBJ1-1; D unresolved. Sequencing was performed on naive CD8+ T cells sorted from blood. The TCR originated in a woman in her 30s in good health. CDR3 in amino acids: CASSLAGQLNTEAFF. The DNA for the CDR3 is TGTGCCAGCAGCTTAGCAGGCCAGCTGAACACTGAAGCTTTCTTT.